These 9 T cell receptor beta chains were sequenced from one sample in a study of Tregs in tolerant kidney transplant recipients. Repertoires were generated with immunoSEQ multiplex PCR, while TCRdb's copy carries only in-frame clones and drops some. Of around 63,000 clones in the sample, approximately 83% are singletons; the top ten hold 2.1%. Here the sequenced sample was Tregs from blood, taken before the transplant. These receptors were collected from a human donor who received a combined kidney and bone marrow transplant.

V gene TRBV5-1 combines with J gene TRBJ2-1, with D unclear. Germline-derived CDR1 and CDR2 are SGHRS and YFSETQ. V dropped 0 bases and J dropped 7 bases, with 5 bases sitting between them. CDR3 size: 12 residues. The CDR3 nucleotides read TGCGCCAGCAGCTTGGAATGGAATGAGCAGTTCTTC. Protein product: CASSLEWNEQFF.

The chain links TRBV11-2 to TRBJ2-5; TRBD1 aligns across 7 bases. Germline lookup yields CDR1 SGHAT and CDR2 FQNNGV. V dropped 5 bases and J dropped 4; count of bases not matched to a gene: 7. The CDR3 sequence is 14 residues long. CDR3 in DNA: TGTGCCAGCAGCGCCGAACAGGGGCGAGAGACCCAGTACTTC. Its translation is CASSAEQGRETQYF.

This clone was observed a handful of times. At one of its ends the junction is not consistent with the germline gene, which may arise from a read error. V usage is TRBV5-6 and J usage is TRBJ2-3, with D perhaps matching TRBD1 (6 bases). The V gene's germline CDR1 is SGHDT and CDR2 YYEEEE. This CDR3 has 14 amino acids. The CDR3 spells CAISFTGQHDTQYF. The DNA for the CDR3 is TGTGCCATCAGCTTTACTGGACAGCACGATACGCAGTATTTT.

This clone was picked up one time. The J gene is TRBJ2-4, the V gene TRBV6-1; D is perhaps TRBD1 (5 bases). V was shortened by 3 bases and J by 9 bases, with 12 bases between the two germline ends. Germline lookup yields CDR1 MNHNS and CDR2 SASEGT. This CDR3 region has 13 residues. The CDR3 spells CASSEGARAIQYF. The CDR3 region has the DNA TGTGCCAGCAGTGAGGGCGCCAGGGCCATTCAGTACTTC.

The V gene is TRBV6-5, the J gene TRBJ2-5; unclear D gene. Trimming stripped 2 bases from V and 4 bases from J, with 2 bases between. This CDR3 comprises 11 residues. CDR1 and CDR2 from the germline V gene are MNHEY and SVGAGI. The chain's CDR3 is CASSYVETQYF. CDR3 in DNA: TGTGCCAGCAGTTACGTAGAGACCCAGTACTTC.

J is TRBJ2-2 and V is TRBV10-3; 8 bases fit TRBD2. The V segment lost 5 bases and the J segment 4 bases; nucleotides outside the gene matches: 6. This CDR3 contains 15 residues. Looked up from germline, CDR1 is ENHRY and CDR2 is SYGVKD. This CDR3 reads CAISTGTRSTGELFF. CDR3 in DNA: TGTGCCATCAGTACCGGGACTAGGAGCACCGGGGAGCTGTTTTTT.

The V call is TRBV19, the J call TRBJ1-5; tentative D call: TRBD1 (6 bases). V lost 3 bases and J lost 3, with 12 bases in between. The CDR3 contains 15 residues. Germline loops: CDR1 LNHDA, CDR2 SQIVND (reference sequence). In DNA form, the CDR3 reads TGTGCCAGTAGTATCCGGGACACATTCAATCAGCCCCAGCATTTT. Translation: CASSIRDTFNQPQHF.

The J gene is TRBJ1-2, the V gene TRBV4-1, with D perhaps TRBD1 (6 bases). The CDR3 runs to 13 residues. V lost 0 bases and J 13 bases, leaving 15 bases between the germline ends. The germline V gene encodes CDR1 MGHRA and CDR2 YSYEKL. CDR3 residues: CASSQEYGTPVTF. The CDR3 DNA is TGCGCCAGCAGCCAAGAATACGGGACACCGGTCACCTTC.

The chain couples TRBV18 to TRBJ2-7, with D perhaps matching TRBD1 or TRBD2 (6 bases each). V was trimmed by 8 bases and J by 6 bases, leaving 14 bases between them. This CDR3 is 12 amino acids long. Germline V lookup: CDR1 KGHSH, CDR2 LQKENI. The CDR3 DNA follows: TGTGCCAGCCGGAGGGACACCAGCGAGCAGTACTTC. Its protein product is CASRRDTSEQYF. Full variable domain (outside the CDR3, taken from reference TRBV18 and TRBJ2-7): NAGVMQNPRHLVRRRGQEARLRCSPMKGHSHVYWYRQLPEEGLKFMVYLQKENIIDESGMPKERFSAEFPKEGPSILRIQQVVRGDSAAYFCASRRDTSEQYFGPGTRLTVT.